One sample yielded the 29 T cell receptor beta chains listed below, sequenced in a study of T cells in Graves' hyperthyroidism and ophthalmopathy. Template material for amplifying TCR beta CDR3 regions consisted of RNA transcripts. Researchers ran a first-round RT-PCR on the TCR CDR3 using the HTBI primer set. In TCRdb, the multiplex PCR reads were re-called with MiXCR into one record per CDR3 protein. The top ten clones hold approximately 15% of a sample with 500,000 or so distinct CDR3 sequences, approximately 17% of them seen once. Material: blood. The origin of the receptors is a woman between 18 and 29 years old with Graves' ophthalmopathy.

Many counts were recorded for this clonotype. The chain uses TRBV27 and TRBJ1-2, with D perhaps matching TRBD1 (6 bases). The CDR3 runs 15 residues. V lost 4 bases to trimming and J lost 2 bases, with 14 bases between them. Germline values: CDR1 MNHEY, CDR2 SMNVEV (reference sequence). As DNA, the CDR3 is TGTGCCAGCAGTTCCTCCCTCGGGGGCAACTATGGCTACACCTTC. It is translated as CASSSSLGGNYGYTF.

The chain carries TRBV6-4 and TRBJ2-5, with D maybe TRBD1 (6 bases). CDR1 and CDR2 from the germline V gene are MRHNA and SNTAGT. The V end lost 6 bases, the J end lost 5 bases, and 16 bases lay between the germline ends. The CDR3 runs to 14 residues. The CDR3 is CASSLQGFLETQYF. In nucleotides, the CDR3 is TGTGCCAGCAGCCTCCAGGGGTTTCTGGAGACCCAGTACTTC.

The rearrangement joins TRBV20-1 to TRBJ1-4; no definite D call. V lost 6 bases, J lost 7 bases, and 6 bases lay in between. The CDR3 totals 10 residues. Looked up from germline, CDR1 is DFQATT and CDR2 is SNEGSKA (reference sequence). In DNA form, the CDR3 reads TGCAGTGCCACGGCTGAAAAACTGTTTTTT. This translates into CSATAEKLFF.

The rearrangement joins TRBV4-1 to TRBJ2-7; no firm D call. The CDR3 totals 17 residues. CDR1 is MGHRA, CDR2 YSYEKL, per germline. Deletions cut 0 bases from V and 2 bases from J, with 17 bases between. In DNA, the CDR3 is TGCGCCAGCAGCCAAGATTTCCCTCGTGCTACCACCTACGAGCAGTACTTC. Residues: CASSQDFPRATTYEQYF.

Remarks on this clonotype: A read error may explain this, as a much larger clone is one base away. The rearrangement joins TRBV6-2 or TRBV6-3 to TRBJ1-2, with 9 positions matching TRBD1. V gave up 0 bases and J gave up 6 bases; unmatched junction bases: 17. Germline-derived CDR1 and CDR2 are MNHEY and SVGEGT. There are 19 residues in the CDR3. Here the CDR3 reads CASSYSTEQGAHYWNGYTF. The CDR3 DNA reads TGTGCCAGCAGTTACTCGACTGAACAGGGGGCGCATTATTGGAATGGCTACACCTTC.

The chain uses TRBV11-1 and TRBJ2-3; 9 bases align to TRBD2. The germline V gene has CDR1 SGHAT and CDR2 FQDESV (reference sequence). This CDR3 region has 15 residues. J gave up 4 bases and V 9 bases, and 11 bases lay outside the gene matches. CDR3 in amino acids: CASSWEREAADTQYF. The CDR3 DNA reads TGTGCCAGTAGTTGGGAGCGGGAGGCCGCAGATACGCAGTATTTT.

In this sample, this clonotype turned up a few times. This chain uses TRBV27 with TRBJ2-7, with D uncertain. CDR3 size: 13 residues. With 5 bases removed from V and 4 bases from J, the gap between germline ends came to 12 bases. The germline gives CDR1 MNHEY, CDR2 SMNVEV (reference sequence). The CDR3 sequence is CASSPGALYEQYF. The CDR3 region has the DNA TGTGCCAGCAGTCCCGGAGCCCTTTACGAGCAGTACTTC.

At least ten counts were recorded for this clonotype. The chain uses TRBV29-1 and TRBJ2-3; no definite D call. The CDR3 contains 14 residues. Germline V gene sequence: CDR1 SQVTM, CDR2 ANQGSEA. V was trimmed by 1 base and J by 2 bases, leaving 10 bases between them. In DNA, the CDR3 is TGCAGCGTTGAAGGGGGAAAACTCACAGATACGCAGTATTTT. Amino acid sequence: CSVEGGKLTDTQYF.

This clonotype was seen repeatedly, ten times or more. The chain employs TRBV5-1 and TRBJ1-1; 7 bases map to TRBD1. The trim removed 2 bases at V and 1 base at J, leaving 8 bases unmatched. The CDR3 loop spans 16 amino acids. The V gene's germline CDR1 is SGHRS and CDR2 YFSETQ. The DNA of the CDR3 is TGCGCCAGCAGCTTAGATGCCGGGACAGCGAACACTGAAGCTTTCTTT. Encoded protein: CASSLDAGTANTEAFF. Together with reference TRBV5-1 and TRBJ1-1, the CDR3 gives the full variable domain: KAGVTQTPRYLIKTRGQQVTLSCSPISGHRSVSWYQQTPGQGLQFLFEYFSETQRNKGNFPGRFSGRQFSNSRSEMNVSTLELGDSALYLCASSLDAGTANTEAFFGQGTRLTVV.

Only a few counts were recorded for this clonotype. The gene calls are TRBV6-2 or TRBV6-3 and TRBJ2-1; 9 bases are shared with TRBD2. Germline CDR1 reads MNHEY; CDR2 reads SVGEGT. The CDR3 spans 15 residues. Losses at the gene ends were 5 bases for V and 0 bases for J; bases not matched to a gene: 2. CDR3 residues: CASSKLAGSYNEQFF. The CDR3, as DNA: TGTGCCAGCAGTAAACTAGCGGGCTCCTACAATGAGCAGTTCTTC.

This clonotype was picked up many times. The J gene is TRBJ2-1, the V gene TRBV2; 11 bases agree with TRBD2. The CDR3 runs to 15 residues. CDR1 is SNHLY and CDR2 is FYNNEI in the germline V gene. V dropped 10 bases and J dropped 8; count of bases not matched to a gene: 13. The CDR3 DNA follows: TGTGCCAACTTAGCGGGGGGGCCTTCTCGAGATGAGCAGTTCTTC. Translating it yields CANLAGGPSRDEQFF.

This clonotype was seen more than once but under ten times. V usage is TRBV5-1 and J usage is TRBJ1-2; D might be TRBD1 (6 bases). Trimming pared 7 bases from V and 3 bases from J, leaving 19 bases between. The CDR3 covers 15 residues. CDR1 and CDR2 (germline): SGHRS, YFSETQ. The CDR3 here is CASQSRGGAHYGYTF. For the CDR3, the DNA is TGCGCCAGCCAATCGAGAGGGGGGGCCCACTATGGCTACACCTTC.

This clonotype was observed at least ten times. This chain uses TRBV12-3 or TRBV12-4 with TRBJ2-7, with 10 nucleotides matching TRBD2. This CDR3 region has 19 residues. The V gene end was trimmed by 5 bases and the J gene end by 6 bases; junction bases not matched to a gene: 22. CDR3 loop: CASSHGAYQGLAGAREQYF. CDR3 nucleotides: TGTGCCAGCAGTCATGGGGCCTATCAGGGTCTAGCGGGAGCTCGCGAGCAGTACTTC.

As concerns this clonotype: A read error is possible here, since a much larger clone lies one base away. This chain connects TRBV10-3 to TRBJ2-3; 12 bases are shared with TRBD2. V was clipped by 4 bases and J by 7 bases; unmatched bases: 12. CDR1 ENHRY and CDR2 SYGVKD come from the germline V gene. This CDR3 has 17 amino acids. In nucleotides, the CDR3 is TGTGCCATCAGTGGCTGCGAAGGACTAGCGGGGTCTAATACGCAGTATTTT. Amino acid sequence: CAISGCEGLAGSNTQYF.

The chain carries TRBV20-1 and TRBJ2-1, with 11 bases lining up with TRBD2. CDR3 length: 14 residues. Looked up from germline, CDR1 is DFQATT and CDR2 is SNEGSKA (reference sequence). Germline trimming cut 2 bases from V and 8 bases from J; bases unmatched to any gene: 5. This CDR3 is CSARFSGRGDEQFF. CDR3 in DNA: TGCAGTGCTAGATTTAGCGGGAGGGGGGATGAGCAGTTCTTC.

The chain is built from TRBV11-2 and TRBJ2-7, with D uncertain. CDR1 and CDR2 (germline): SGHAT, FQNNGV. The length of the CDR3 is 14 residues. V was cut by 0 bases and J by 7 bases, with 13 bases left in between. In DNA, the CDR3 is TGTGCCAGCAGCTTAGAGTATACAGCTGGGGAGCAGTACTTC. It is translated as CASSLEYTAGEQYF.

This clonotype was seen more than once but under ten times. CDR3 in DNA: TGCGCCAGCAGCCAAGGTCGGACCGGGACTCCTTCCTACGAGCAGTACTTC. Translation: CASSQGRTGTPSYEQYF. The chain combines TRBV4-1 with TRBJ2-7, with D maybe TRBD2 (6 bases). This CDR3 comprises 17 residues. Trimming removed 1 base at V and 1 base at J, with 17 bases between. Germline-derived CDR1 and CDR2 are MGHRA and YSYEKL.

This clonotype was counted at least ten times. This chain links TRBV6-2 or TRBV6-3 with TRBJ2-7; the D gene is possibly TRBD2 (6 bases). Germline CDR1 MNHEY, CDR2 SVGEGT. V was clipped by 7 bases and J by 2 bases, with 12 bases between them. CDR3 length: 13 amino acids. DNA of the CDR3: TGTGCCAGCATGGGGGGAGCGGCCTACGAGCAGTACTTC. As protein: CASMGGAAYEQYF.

In this sample, this clonotype turned up many times. J is TRBJ2-7 and V is TRBV7-9; TRBD1 aligns across 7 bases. After removal of 1 base from V and 7 bases from J, the junction contained 7 bases not matched to a gene. This CDR3 comprises 14 residues. CDR1 is SEHNR, CDR2 FQNEAQ, per germline (reference sequence). The DNA of the CDR3 is TGTGCCAGCAGCTTAGTCGACAGGGTCGGAGAGCAGTACTTC. This translates into CASSLVDRVGEQYF.

V is TRBV7-3 and J is TRBJ2-1, with 12 bases aligning to TRBD2. From germline, CDR1 is SGHTA and CDR2 FQGTGA. CDR3 length: 17 amino acids. The junction had 8 bases not matched to a gene; V was cut back by 1 base and J by 7 bases. CDR3 sequence: CASSLRASGGAGNEQFF. CDR3 DNA sequence: TGTGCCAGCAGCTTAAGGGCTAGCGGGGGGGCTGGTAATGAGCAGTTCTTC.

The chain joins TRBV6-2 or TRBV6-3 to TRBJ1-2; TRBD1 agrees at 9 bases. Looked up from germline, CDR1 is MNHEY and CDR2 is SVGEGT. With 8 bases clipped from V and 8 bases from J, the junction kept 6 bases outside the gene matches. CDR3 size: 12 residues. The CDR3 DNA reads as TGTGCCAGCGGACAGGGGATGTACGGCTACACCTTC. This translates into CASGQGMYGYTF.

V is TRBV6-2 or TRBV6-3 and J is TRBJ1-5; 8 bases fit TRBD1. The V gene end was trimmed by 6 bases and the J gene end by 3 bases; junction bases not matched to a gene: 7. The CDR3 is made up of 15 amino acids. Germline V CDR1 and CDR2: MNHEY, SVGEGT. The CDR3 DNA reads TGTGCCAGCAGCCCGGGACAGGCAAACAATCAGCCCCAGCATTTT. The encoded protein is CASSPGQANNQPQHF.

This clonotype was seen ten or more times. CDR3 sequence: CATSDGRRDISTDTQYF. CDR3 DNA: TGTGCCACCAGTGATGGGCGCCGGGACATCTCCACAGATACGCAGTATTTT. The chain combines TRBV24-1 with TRBJ2-3; D is perhaps TRBD1 (6 bases). Germline CDR1 is KGHDR and CDR2 is SFDVKD. The CDR3 is 17 residues long. The V end lost 3 bases, the J end lost 2 bases, and 17 bases lay between the germline ends.

The CDR3 DNA reads TGTGCCAGCAGCACGGGACTACAGAGCAGGGCAGATACGCAGTATTTT. The encoded protein is CASSTGLQSRADTQYF. V and J are TRBV5-8 and TRBJ2-3; 7 bases are a match to TRBD2. Per germline, CDR1 SGHTS and CDR2 YDEGEE. This CDR3 region has 16 residues. Trimming at V came to 4 bases and at J to 4 bases, leaving 12 bases not matched to a gene.

This clonotype was detected only a few times. This chain connects TRBV19 to TRBJ2-3; no firm D call. Trimming stripped 6 bases from V and 4 bases from J, with 14 bases between. This CDR3 comprises 14 residues. Germline CDR1 reads LNHDA; CDR2 reads SQIVND (reference sequence). CDR3 in amino acids: CASSPYLGADTQYF. The CDR3, as DNA: TGTGCCAGTAGCCCCTACCTAGGTGCAGATACGCAGTATTTT.

This clonotype was counted between two and nine times. The chain joins TRBV20-1 to TRBJ2-1; 10 bases map to TRBD2. J gave up 5 bases and V 6 bases, and 10 bases lay outside the gene matches. CDR3 length: 15 amino acids. The germline CDR1 and CDR2 sequences are DFQATT and SNEGSKA (reference sequence). This chain's CDR3 is CSAPTASGGDNEQFF. The CDR3 bases are TGCAGTGCCCCTACGGCTAGCGGGGGTGACAATGAGCAGTTCTTC.

This clonotype appeared a single time. This sequence may be a read error, since a much larger clone differs from it by one base. This sequence joins TRBV7-2 and TRBJ2-5; possibly TRBD2 for D (6 bases). V was clipped by 3 bases and J by 4 bases, with 18 bases between them. This CDR3 is 16 amino acids long. Germline lookup yields CDR1 SGHTA and CDR2 FQGNSA. The CDR3 sequence: CASSFAGRLGSETQYF. For the CDR3, the DNA is TGTGCCAGCAGCTTTGCGGGACGGCTAGGATCAGAGACCCAGTACTTC. Using reference TRBV7-2 and TRBJ2-5 for the parts outside the CDR3, the full variable domain is GAGVSQSPSNKVTEKGKDVELRCDPISGHTALYWYRQSLGQGLEFLIYFQGNSAPDKSGLPSDRFSAERTGGSVSTLTIQRTQQEDSAVYLCASSFAGRLGSETQYFGPGTRLLVL.

This clonotype has at least ten counts. This rearrangement joins TRBV5-1 to TRBJ2-3; D may be TRBD1 or TRBD2 (6 bases each). Trimming took off 4 bases at V and 4 bases at J, with 13 bases between the two ends. From germline, CDR1 is SGHRS and CDR2 YFSETQ. The CDR3 loop spans 14 amino acids. CDR3 amino acids: CASSMGGGSDTQYF. The CDR3 region has the DNA TGCGCCAGCAGCATGGGGGGCGGGTCAGATACGCAGTATTTT.

The CDR3 region is CASSHGAGSILTEAFF. The CDR3 nucleotides read TGTGCCAGCAGCCACGGGGCAGGGTCTATATTAACTGAAGCTTTCTTT. This sequence joins TRBV6-2 or TRBV6-3 and TRBJ1-1; perhaps TRBD1 as D (5 bases). Germline loops: CDR1 MNHEY, CDR2 SVGEGT. The V end was cut by 6 bases, the J end by 5 bases, with 22 bases between. CDR3 length: 16 amino acids.